This T cell receptor beta chain comes out of a study of CD8+ T cells in alopecia areata. For the study at large: Treatment ran 6 to 18 months, with 6 months of follow-up afterward. General study points: Normal scalp had lower clonality than lesional scalp, with alopecia totalis/universalis lesions showing this most strongly.

Deletions cut 6 bases from V and 7 bases from J, with 28 bases between. This CDR3 spans 18 amino acids. Germline CDR1 MNHEY, CDR2 SMNVEV (reference sequence). This clone was detected a few times. The antigen is unknown. Once RNA had been extracted, it was reverse transcribed into cDNA to act as the sequencing template. Data came from immunoSEQ multiplex PCR; TCRdb stores just in-frame clones and leaves some out. The sample consists of about 98,000 clones, over 40% of them appearing once. Alopecia areata patients had lesional scalp punch biopsies and peripheral blood taken from them. This TCR was recovered from a human donor with alopecia areata. This chain connects TRBV27 to TRBJ2-1, with D possibly TRBD2 on 6 matching bases. What was sequenced was CD4+ T cells sorted from blood. CDR3 region: CASSRSFTRVLAGNEQFF. The CDR3 DNA reads TGTGCCAGCAGCCGTTCTTTCACCAGGGTTCTTGCGGGAAATGAGCAGTTCTTC.